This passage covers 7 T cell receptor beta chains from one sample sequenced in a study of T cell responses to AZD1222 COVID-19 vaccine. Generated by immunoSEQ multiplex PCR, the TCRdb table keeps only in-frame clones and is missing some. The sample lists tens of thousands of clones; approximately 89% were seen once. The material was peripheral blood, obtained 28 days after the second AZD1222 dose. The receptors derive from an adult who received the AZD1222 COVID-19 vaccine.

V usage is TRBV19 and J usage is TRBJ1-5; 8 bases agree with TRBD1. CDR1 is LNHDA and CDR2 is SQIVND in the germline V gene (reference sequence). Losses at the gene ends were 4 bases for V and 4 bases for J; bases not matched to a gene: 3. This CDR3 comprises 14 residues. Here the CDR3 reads CASSTGGTNQPQHF. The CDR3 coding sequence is TGTGCCAGTAGTACAGGGGGCACGAATCAGCCCCAGCATTTT.

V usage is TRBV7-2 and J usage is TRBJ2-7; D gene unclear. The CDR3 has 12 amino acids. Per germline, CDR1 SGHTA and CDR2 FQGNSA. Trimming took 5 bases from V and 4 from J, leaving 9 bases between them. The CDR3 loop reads CASSPGHYEQYF. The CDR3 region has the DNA TGTGCCAGCAGCCCGGGCCATTACGAGCAGTACTTC.

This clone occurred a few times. The CDR3 region has the DNA TGTGCCAGCTCCCGGTGGGTAGCGGGGGGGCAGACAGATACGCAGTATTTT. Protein: CASSRWVAGGQTDTQYF. This chain joins TRBV3-1 (or the pseudogene TRBV3-2) and TRBJ2-3, with 11 positions matching TRBD2. The CDR3 consists of 17 residues. The junction had 13 bases not matched to a gene; V was cut back by 8 bases and J by 3 bases. Germline V lookup: CDR1 LGHDT, CDR2 YNNKEL (reference sequence).

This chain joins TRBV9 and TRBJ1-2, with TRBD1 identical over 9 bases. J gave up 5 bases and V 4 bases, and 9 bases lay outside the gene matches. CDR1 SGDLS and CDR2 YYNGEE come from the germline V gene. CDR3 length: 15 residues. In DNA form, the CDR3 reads TGTGCCAGCAGCTCCGGGACAGGGTTCGCATATGGCTACACCTTC. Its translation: CASSSGTGFAYGYTF. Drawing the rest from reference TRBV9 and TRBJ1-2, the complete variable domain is DSGVTQTPKHLITATGQRVTLRCSPRSGDLSVYWYQQSLDQGLQFLIQYYNGEERAKGNILERFSAQQFPDLHSELNLSSLELGDSALYFCASSSGTGFAYGYTFGSGTRLTVV.

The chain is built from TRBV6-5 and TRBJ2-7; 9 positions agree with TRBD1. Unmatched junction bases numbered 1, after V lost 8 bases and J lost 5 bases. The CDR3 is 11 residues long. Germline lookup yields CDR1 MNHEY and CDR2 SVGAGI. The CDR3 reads CASGQGNEQYF. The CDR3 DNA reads TGTGCCAGCGGACAGGGGAACGAGCAGTACTTC.

CDR3 nucleotides: TGCGCCAGCAGTCAGACGATCCGGGACCCCAAAGAGCAGTTCTTC. This encodes CASSQTIRDPKEQFF. The chain is built from TRBV23-1 and TRBJ2-1, with D possibly being TRBD1 or TRBD2 (5 bases each). TRBV23-1 qualifies as an ORF whose function is uncertain. V lost 3 bases and J lost 10, with 19 bases in between. The CDR3 is 15 residues long.

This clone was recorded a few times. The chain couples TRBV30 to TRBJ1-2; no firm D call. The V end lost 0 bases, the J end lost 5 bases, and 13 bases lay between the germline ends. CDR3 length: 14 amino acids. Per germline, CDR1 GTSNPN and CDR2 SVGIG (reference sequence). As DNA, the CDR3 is TGTGCCTGGAGTGTGCAGGTTTGGGAATATGGCTACACCTTC. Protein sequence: CAWSVQVWEYGYTF.